The T cell receptor beta chain described here comes from a study of cytomegalovirus exposure and HLA in healthy donors. Worth noting for this clone: The antigen remains undetermined.

Germline V gene lookup returns CDR1 MDHEN and CDR2 SYDVKM. The CDR3 extends over 17 amino acids. Trimming cost V 5 bases and J 3 bases; bases outside gene matches: 13. Study conclusions and caveats: The study flagged around 160 TCR beta chains as cytomegalovirus-associated.

PCR amplification relied on 60 Vbeta primers (plus 13 Jbeta primers). Assay: immunoSEQ multiplex PCR; the TCRdb copy retains only in-frame clones and omits some. Here the sample spans roughly 140,000 clones, 80% being singletons. The rearrangement links TRBV28 to TRBJ1-5; 7 bases are shared with TRBD1. Material for sequencing was PBMCs. The sequence was collected from a female donor in good health and CMV-seronegative. CDR3 DNA: TGTGCCAGCAGTCTCTCCTATGCCGGGACAGACAATCAGCCCCAGCATTTT. Amino acid sequence: CASSLSYAGTDNQPQHF. Based on the CDR3 plus reference TRBV28 and TRBJ1-5, the full variable domain is DVKVTQSSRYLVKRTGEKVFLECVQDMDHENMFWYRQDPGLGLRLIYFSYDVKMKEKGDIPEGYSVSREKKERFSLILESASTNQTSMYLCASSLSYAGTDNQPQHFGDGTRLSIL.